Reported below is one TCR beta chain. The data originate from a study of T cell changes during pregnancy in multiple sclerosis. Generated by immunoSEQ multiplex PCR, the TCRdb table keeps only in-frame clones and is missing some. This table holds 75,000 to 80,000 clones, around 89% found once. The V gene's germline CDR1 is MNHEY and CDR2 SVGAGI. The germline V and J ends were trimmed by 2 bases and 7 bases, with 14 bases remaining between them. CDR3 size: 15 residues. This chain joins TRBV6-5 and TRBJ1-4, with D possibly matching TRBD1 (5 bases). The sample consisted of peripheral blood, taken before pregnancy. The receptor was isolated from a female donor with multiple sclerosis, enrolled in a pregnancy study. CDR3: CASSYRGWGIEKLFF. In DNA, the CDR3 is TGTGCCAGCAGTTACAGGGGCTGGGGTATTGAAAAACTGTTTTTT.